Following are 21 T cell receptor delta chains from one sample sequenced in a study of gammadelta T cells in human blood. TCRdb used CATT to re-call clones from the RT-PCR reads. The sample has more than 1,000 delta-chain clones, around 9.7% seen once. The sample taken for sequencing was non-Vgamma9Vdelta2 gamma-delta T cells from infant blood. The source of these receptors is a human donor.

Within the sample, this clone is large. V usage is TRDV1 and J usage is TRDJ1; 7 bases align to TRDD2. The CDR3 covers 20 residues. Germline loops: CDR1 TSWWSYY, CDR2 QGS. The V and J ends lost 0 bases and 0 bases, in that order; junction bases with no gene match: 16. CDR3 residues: CALGELRFLPGELDTDKLIF. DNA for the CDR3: TGTGCTCTTGGGGAACTCCGATTCCTACCCGGGGAGTTAGACACCGATAAACTCATCTTT.

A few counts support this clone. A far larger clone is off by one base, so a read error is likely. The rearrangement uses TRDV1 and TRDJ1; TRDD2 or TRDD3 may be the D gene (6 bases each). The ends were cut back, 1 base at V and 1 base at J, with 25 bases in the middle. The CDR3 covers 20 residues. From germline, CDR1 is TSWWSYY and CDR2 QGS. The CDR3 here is CALGERILLRKNWATDKLIF. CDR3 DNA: TGTGCTCTTGGGGAACGGATTCTCCTACGTAAGAACTGGGCCACCGATAAACTCATCTTT.

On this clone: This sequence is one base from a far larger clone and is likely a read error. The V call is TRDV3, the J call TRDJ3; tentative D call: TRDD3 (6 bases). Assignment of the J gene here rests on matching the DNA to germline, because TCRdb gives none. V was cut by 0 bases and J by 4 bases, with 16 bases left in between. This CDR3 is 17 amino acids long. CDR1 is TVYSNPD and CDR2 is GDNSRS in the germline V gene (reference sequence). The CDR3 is CAFSGGPSSWDTRQMFF. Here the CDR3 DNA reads TGTGCCTTTAGTGGGGGTCCAAGCTCATGGGACACCCGACAGATGTTTTTC.

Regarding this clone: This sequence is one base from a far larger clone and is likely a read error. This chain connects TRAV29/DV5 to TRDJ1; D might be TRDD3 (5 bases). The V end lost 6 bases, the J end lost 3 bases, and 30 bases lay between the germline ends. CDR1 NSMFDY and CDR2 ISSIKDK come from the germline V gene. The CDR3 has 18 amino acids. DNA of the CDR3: TGTGCAGTAACCCCGAGGTCCCCAGGGGCGAGGGGGTCCGATAAACTCATCTTT. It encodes CAVTPRSPGARGSDKLIF.

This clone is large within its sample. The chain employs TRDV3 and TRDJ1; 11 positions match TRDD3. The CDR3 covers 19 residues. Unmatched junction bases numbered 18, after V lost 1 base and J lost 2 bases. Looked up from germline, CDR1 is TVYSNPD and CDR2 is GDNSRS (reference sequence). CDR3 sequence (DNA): TGTGCCTTTATGATACCACCTCCTTCTCACTGGGGGATAACCGATAAACTCATCTTT. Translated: CAFMIPPPSHWGITDKLIF.

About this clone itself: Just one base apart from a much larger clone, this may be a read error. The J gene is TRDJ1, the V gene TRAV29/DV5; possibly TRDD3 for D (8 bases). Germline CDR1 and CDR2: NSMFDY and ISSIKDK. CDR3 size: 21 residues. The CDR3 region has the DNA TGTGCTCTTGGGGAACCCCCCACCTTCCTCCCATACTGGGGGTTCCGCGATAAACTCATCTTT. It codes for CALGEPPTFLPYWGFRDKLIF.

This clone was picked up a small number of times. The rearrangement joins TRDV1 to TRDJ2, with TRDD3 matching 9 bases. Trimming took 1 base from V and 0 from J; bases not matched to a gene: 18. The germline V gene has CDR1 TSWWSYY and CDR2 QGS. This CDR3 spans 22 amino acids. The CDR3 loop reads CALGERRPTGGANFPLTAQLFF. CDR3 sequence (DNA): TGTGCTCTTGGGGAACGTCGACCTACTGGGGGAGCGAACTTTCCTTTGACAGCACAACTCTTCTTT.

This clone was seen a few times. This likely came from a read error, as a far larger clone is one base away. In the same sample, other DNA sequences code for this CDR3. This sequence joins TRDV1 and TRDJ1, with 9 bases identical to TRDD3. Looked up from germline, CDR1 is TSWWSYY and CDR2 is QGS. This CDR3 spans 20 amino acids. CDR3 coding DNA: TGTGCTCTTGGGGAAAAATGGACTGGGGGACACTTCGGCCACACTGATAAACTCATCTTT. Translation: CALGEKWTGGHFGHTDKLIF.

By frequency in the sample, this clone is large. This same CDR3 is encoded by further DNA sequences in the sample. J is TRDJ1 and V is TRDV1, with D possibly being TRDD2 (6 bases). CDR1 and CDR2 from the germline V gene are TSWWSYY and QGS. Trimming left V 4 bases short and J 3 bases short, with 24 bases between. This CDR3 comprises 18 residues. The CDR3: CALGALAFPTLGSDKLIF. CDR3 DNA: TGTGCTCTTGGGGCACTGGCCTTCCCCACTCTTGGCTCCGATAAACTCATCTTT.

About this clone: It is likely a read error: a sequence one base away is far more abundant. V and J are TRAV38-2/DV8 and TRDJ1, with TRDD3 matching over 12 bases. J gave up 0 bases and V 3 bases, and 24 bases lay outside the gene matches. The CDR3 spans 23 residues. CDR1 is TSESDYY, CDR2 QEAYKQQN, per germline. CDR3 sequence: CAYRKKASSLYAGGYAHTDKLIF. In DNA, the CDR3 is TGTGCTTATAGGAAGAAAGCTTCCTCCTTATATGCTGGGGGATACGCTCACACCGATAAACTCATCTTT.

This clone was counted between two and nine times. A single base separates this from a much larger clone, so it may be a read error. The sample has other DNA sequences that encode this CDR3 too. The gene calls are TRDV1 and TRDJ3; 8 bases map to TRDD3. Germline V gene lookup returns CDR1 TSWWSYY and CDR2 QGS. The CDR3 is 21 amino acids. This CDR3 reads CALGDRTGGRSRSWDTRQMFF. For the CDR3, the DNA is TGTGCTCTTGGGGATCGTACTGGGGGCCGTTCCCGCTCCTGGGACACACGACAGATGTTTTTC.

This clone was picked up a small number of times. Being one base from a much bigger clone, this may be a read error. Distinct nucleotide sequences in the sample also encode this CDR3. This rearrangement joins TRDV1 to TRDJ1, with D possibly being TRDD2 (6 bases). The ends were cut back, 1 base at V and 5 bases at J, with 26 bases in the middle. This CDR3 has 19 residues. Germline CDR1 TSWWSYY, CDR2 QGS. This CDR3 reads CALGERASSSSARLDKLIF. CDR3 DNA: TGTGCTCTTGGGGAACGCGCTTCGTCTTCCTCGGCCCGCCTGGATAAACTCATCTTT.

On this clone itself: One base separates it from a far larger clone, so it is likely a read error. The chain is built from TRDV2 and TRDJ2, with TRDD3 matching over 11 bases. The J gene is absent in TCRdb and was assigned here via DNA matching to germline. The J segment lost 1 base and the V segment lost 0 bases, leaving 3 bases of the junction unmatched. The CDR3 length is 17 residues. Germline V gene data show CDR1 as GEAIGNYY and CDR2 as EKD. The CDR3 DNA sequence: TGTGCCTGTGACACCGTACTGGGGGATAGTTTGACAGCACAACTCTTCTTT. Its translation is CACDTVLGDSLTAQLFF.

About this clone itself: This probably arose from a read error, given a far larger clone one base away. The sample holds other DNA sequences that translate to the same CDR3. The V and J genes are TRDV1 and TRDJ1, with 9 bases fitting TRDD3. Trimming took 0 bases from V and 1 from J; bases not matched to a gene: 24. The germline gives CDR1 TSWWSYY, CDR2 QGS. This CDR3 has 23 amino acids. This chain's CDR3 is CALGELSLPFWGISQRGTDKLIF. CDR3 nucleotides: TGTGCTCTTGGGGAACTCAGCCTTCCTTTTTGGGGGATATCACAAAGGGGCACCGATAAACTCATCTTT.

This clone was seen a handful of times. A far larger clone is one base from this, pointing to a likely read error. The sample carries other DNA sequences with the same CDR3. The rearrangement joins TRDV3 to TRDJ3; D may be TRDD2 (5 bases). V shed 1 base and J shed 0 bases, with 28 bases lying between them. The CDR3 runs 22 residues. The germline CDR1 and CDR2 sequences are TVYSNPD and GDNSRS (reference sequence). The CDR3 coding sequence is TGTGCCTTTAAGGAACCCCCTACACGTACTGTTCACAGCTCCTGGGACACCCGACAGATGTTTTTC. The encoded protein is CAFKEPPTRTVHSSWDTRQMFF.

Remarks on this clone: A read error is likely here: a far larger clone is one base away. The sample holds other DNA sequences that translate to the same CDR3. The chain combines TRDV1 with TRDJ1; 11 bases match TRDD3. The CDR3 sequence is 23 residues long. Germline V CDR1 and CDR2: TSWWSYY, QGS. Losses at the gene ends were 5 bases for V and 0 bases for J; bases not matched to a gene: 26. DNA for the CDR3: TGTGCTCTTGGGAATAGACCTTCCTATGTACTGGGGGATAGGCCCCTTTACACCGATAAACTCATCTTT. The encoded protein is CALGNRPSYVLGDRPLYTDKLIF.

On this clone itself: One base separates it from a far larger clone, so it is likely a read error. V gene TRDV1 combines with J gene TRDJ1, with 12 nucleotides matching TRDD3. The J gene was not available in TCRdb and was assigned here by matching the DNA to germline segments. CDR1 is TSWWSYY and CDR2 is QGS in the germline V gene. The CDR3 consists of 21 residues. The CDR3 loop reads CALGALLLRPTGGYYTYKLIF. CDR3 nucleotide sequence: TGTGCTCTTGGGGCCCTCCTTCTACGTCCTACTGGGGGATACTACACCTATAAACTCATCTTT.

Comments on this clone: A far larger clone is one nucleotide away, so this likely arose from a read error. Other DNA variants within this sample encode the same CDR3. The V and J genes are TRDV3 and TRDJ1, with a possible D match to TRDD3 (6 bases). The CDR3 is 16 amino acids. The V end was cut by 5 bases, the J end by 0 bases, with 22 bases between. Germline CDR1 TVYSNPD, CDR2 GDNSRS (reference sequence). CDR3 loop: CAPPTGGYKYTDKLIF. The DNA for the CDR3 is TGTGCCCCCCCGACTGGTGGATACAAGTACACCGATAAACTCATCTTT.

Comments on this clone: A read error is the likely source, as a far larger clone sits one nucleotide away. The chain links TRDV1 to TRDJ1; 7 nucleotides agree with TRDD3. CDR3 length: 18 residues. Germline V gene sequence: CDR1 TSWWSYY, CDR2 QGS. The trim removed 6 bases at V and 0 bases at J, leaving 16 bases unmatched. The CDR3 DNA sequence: TGTGCTCTTGGACGAACATCTGGGGGGCCAAAGTACACCGATAAACTCATCTTT. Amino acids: CALGRTSGGPKYTDKLIF.

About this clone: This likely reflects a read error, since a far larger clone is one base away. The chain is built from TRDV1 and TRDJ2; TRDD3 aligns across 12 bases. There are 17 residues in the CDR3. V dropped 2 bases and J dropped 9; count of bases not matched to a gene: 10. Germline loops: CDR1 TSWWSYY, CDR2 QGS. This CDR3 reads CALGETALLGDTTQLFF. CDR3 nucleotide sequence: TGTGCTCTTGGGGAAACCGCCCTACTGGGGGATACAACACAACTCTTCTTT.

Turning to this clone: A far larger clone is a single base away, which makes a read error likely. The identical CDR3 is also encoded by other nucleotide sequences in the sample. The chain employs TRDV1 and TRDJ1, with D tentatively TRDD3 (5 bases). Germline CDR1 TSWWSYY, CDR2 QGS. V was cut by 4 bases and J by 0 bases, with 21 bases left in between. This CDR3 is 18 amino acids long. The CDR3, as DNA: TGTGCTCTTGGGGGAACTAGGGGGGTCCCAGCTTACACCGATAAACTCATCTTT. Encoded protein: CALGGTRGVPAYTDKLIF.